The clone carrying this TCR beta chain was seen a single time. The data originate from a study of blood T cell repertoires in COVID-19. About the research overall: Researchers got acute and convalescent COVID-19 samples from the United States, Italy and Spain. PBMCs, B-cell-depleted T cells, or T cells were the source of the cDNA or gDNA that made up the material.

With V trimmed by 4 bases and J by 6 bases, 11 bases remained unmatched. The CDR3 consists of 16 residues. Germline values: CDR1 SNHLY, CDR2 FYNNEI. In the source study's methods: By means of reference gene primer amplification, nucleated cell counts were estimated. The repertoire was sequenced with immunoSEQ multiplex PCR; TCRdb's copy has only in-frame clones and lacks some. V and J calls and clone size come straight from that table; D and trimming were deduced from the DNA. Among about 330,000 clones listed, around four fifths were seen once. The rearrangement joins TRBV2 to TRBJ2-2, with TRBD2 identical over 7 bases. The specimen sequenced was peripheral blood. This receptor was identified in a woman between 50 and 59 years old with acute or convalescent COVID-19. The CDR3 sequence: CASSGEGPWGAGELFF. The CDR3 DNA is TGTGCCAGCAGTGGGGAGGGCCCATGGGGAGCCGGGGAGCTGTTTTTT.